These T cell receptor beta chains were read from a single sample in a study of T-cell reconstitution after alpha-beta-depleted transplantation in children. TCRdb re-derived calls from the PCR reads in MiXCR, one entry per CDR3 protein. Here the sample spans a few hundred thousand distinct CDR3 sequences, around 19% being singletons. The sample here was PBMCs from the stem cell graft donor, taken from the stem cell graft. These receptors were taken from a human donor who donated a stem cell graft to a child with acute lymphoblastic leukemia. The CDR3 runs from the conserved cysteine through the conserved F or W. D genes are given only for firm matches. A clone size is listed for some rows: how often the clone was seen (once, few, many), or a class if it is expanded.

v_call,j_call,d_call,clone_size,cdr3_nt,cdr3_aa
TRBV5-1,TRBJ1-1,NA,NA,TGCGCCAGCAGTCCTCCGTCTCAAGAAGCTTTCTTT,CASSPPSQEAFF
TRBV30,TRBJ2-3,TRBD2,NA,TGTGCCTGGAAGGGCGGGAGGGCCGGAGATACGCAGTATTTT,CAWKGGRAGDTQYF
TRBV5-1,TRBJ1-2,NA,NA,TGCGCCAGCGGGGGACTAACAGGGATAGGTGGCTACACCTTC,CASGGLTGIGGYTF
TRBV29-1,TRBJ2-1,TRBD2,few,TGCAGCGTTGGGGGCCTAGCGGGAGTCATCTATGAGCAGTTCTTC,CSVGGLAGVIYEQFF
TRBV6-5,TRBJ2-1,NA,few,TGTGCCAGCAGCACTCTGAGCTCCTACAATGAGCAGTTCTTC,CASSTLSSYNEQFF
TRBV5-1,TRBJ2-7,TRBD2,NA,TGCGCCAGCAGCCCTAACCTAAGCGGGAGTAGAGAGTACTTC,CASSPNLSGSREYF
TRBV5-6,TRBJ2-3,TRBD1,few,TGTGCCAGCAGCTACCGGGACAGGGTAGCAGATACGCAGTATTTT,CASSYRDRVADTQYF
TRBV3-1,TRBJ1-5,NA,NA,TGTGCCAGCAGCCAAGACGGCGGCAATCAGCCCCAGCATTTT,CASSQDGGNQPQHF
TRBV6-1,TRBJ2-5,TRBD2,NA,TGTGCCAGCAGAGATAGCGGGAGGGCCGGAGAGACCCAGTACTTC,CASRDSGRAGETQYF
TRBV4-2,TRBJ2-2,NA,few,TGTGCCAGCAGCCAAGATGACAGCCCTACCGGGGAGCTGTTTTTT,CASSQDDSPTGELFF
TRBV12-3/TRBV12-4,TRBJ1-5,NA,few,TGTGCCAGCAACAGGGGCAATCAGCCCCAGCATTTT,CASNRGNQPQHF
TRBV21-1,TRBJ2-5,NA,NA,TGTGCCAGCAGCACGGGACTAGCGGCCACTTTGGAGACCCAGTACTTC,CASSTGLAATLETQYF
TRBV5-1,TRBJ2-6,NA,NA,TGCGCCAGCACCGCGGACCCTTCTGGGGCCAACGTCCTGACTTTC,CASTADPSGANVLTF
TRBV11-1,TRBJ2-7,NA,few,TGTGCCAGCAGCTTAGGAGCCGTTGAGGGAGAGGGGTCCTACGAGCAGTACTTC,CASSLGAVEGEGSYEQYF
TRBV12-3/TRBV12-4,TRBJ2-3,TRBD1,NA,TGTGCCAGCCGGACAGGAGATACGCAGTATTTT,CASRTGDTQYF
TRBV7-9,TRBJ2-1,NA,NA,TGTGCCAGCAGCTCTTCCTGGGGGAGCTCCTACAATGAGCAGTTCTTC,CASSSSWGSSYNEQFF